This T cell receptor beta chain emerged from a study of a mutant IDH1 vaccine in newly diagnosed glioma (dated by TCRdb to about 2021). Regarding the study in general: Eight vaccinations were administered to patients in weeks 1, 3, 5, 7, 11, 15, 19 and 23, corresponding to visits V03 through V10. The roughly 33 treated patients were around 62% male and roughly 40% female, with a mean age of about 43 years. For exploratory analyses, longitudinal TCRB deep sequencing was carried out in 25 to 30 treated patients wherever samples were available. Prior to enrollment, standard therapy consisting of radiotherapy alone, temozolomide alone, or radiochemotherapy with temozolomide had been administered to patients, with the combination being received by most patients. Vaccination started 4-6 weeks after radiotherapy alone, or was given together with temozolomide cycles in the groups whose treatment included chemotherapy. Peripheral blood samples were drawn at six visits, namely V03 (baseline), V05, V07, V10, V12 and V13.

The CDR3 covers 15 residues, taking in both the cysteine and the phenylalanine. The DNA shown is the 45-base CDR3, in frame from base 1. For CDR1 and CDR2, the germline V gene (reference sequence) lists SGHNT and YYREEE. Unmatched junction bases come to 4, with V trimmed by 2 bases and J by 0 bases. The method behind the library was the immunoSEQ multiplex PCR assay. The hsTCRB Kit was used according to the manufacturer's protocol to amplify rearranged TCR beta chain sequences. TCRB libraries were sequenced on an Illumina MiSeq. The paper's processing steps were these. The proprietary platform of the kit vendor was used for demultiplexing, trimming and gene mapping. Drawn from immuneACCESS, this table holds only the in-frame rearrangements with V and J called that TCRdb kept. Clones are partly lost; checked studies trace under half to an unresolved V gene and leave the rest unexplained. V and J calls plus clone size are reproduced from that table; the DNA served to infer D and trimming. For this sample there are tens of thousands of clones; 90% appear just once. In total, the top ten clones hold about 20% of the sample.

Reading the label with the study, this specimen's time point is: week 11, during vaccination. A 20-mer mutant IDH1 peptide at 300 micrograms in Montanide made up each vaccine dose, which was injected subcutaneously together with topical imiquimod. The donors had newly diagnosed IDH1-mutant astrocytomas of WHO grade 3 or 4 that showed loss of nuclear ATRX. The samples were drawn from NOA16, a multicentre, single-arm, open-label phase I trial in Germany that tested a mutant IDH1 peptide vaccine in humans for the first time. Genomic DNA for TCRB sequencing was isolated from EDTA blood with the DNeasy Blood and Tissue Kit. Study-level results and caveats: Immune responses induced by the vaccine were seen in roughly 95% of patients across multiple MHC alleles. It was noted by the authors that analyses of patient blood samples could not be reproduced owing to sample limitations. No apparent relationship was observed between pseudoprogression and alterations in the top peripheral T cell clonotypes detected by TCRB sequencing. Selection of PBMC samples for TCRB deep sequencing was based on availability.

Details on this clone: What this receptor recognizes is not known. The sample holds no much larger clone one base away, and base qualities are not on file.

Here the chain combines TRBV5-4 and TRBJ1-1; 7 bases in the middle match TRBD1. Material: PBMCs, obtained from a glioma patient whose treatment included an IDH1 peptide vaccine. The sequence derives from a man aged 18-30 years with glioma. Read as DNA, the sequence is TGTGCCAGCAGCTTTGGACAGGAGGTGAACACTGAAGCTTTCTTT. It translates to CASSFGQEVNTEAFF.